The sequence of this T cell receptor (beta chain) was determined in a study of T cell responses to AZD1222 COVID-19 vaccine. Findings and limits, study-wide: Possibly, clonal diversity was underestimated; donors were largely white British and included more females.

CDR1 is SGDLS, CDR2 YYNGEE, per germline. J was trimmed by 5 bases and V by 6 bases; bases with no gene match: 8. CDR3 length equals 15 residues. TCRdb's copy holds only in-frame clones and misses some; the assay was immunoSEQ multiplex PCR. The sample shows approximately 180,000 clones, roughly 91% of them seen only once. Comments on this clone: The antigen is unknown.

The chain carries TRBV9 and TRBJ2-1; TRBD1 agrees at 10 bases. Sequencing was performed on peripheral blood, taken on day 0 of AZD1222 vaccination. The TCR was taken from an adult in good health. The CDR3 sequence: CASNPTGTGDNEQFF. The CDR3 DNA sequence: TGTGCCAGCAACCCCACCGGGACAGGGGACAATGAGCAGTTCTTC.